The present entry profiles one TCR beta chain with its context. As yet, its antigen is unknown. This entry belongs to a study of T cell responses to AZD1222 COVID-19 vaccine. Study overall: It was second doses at about 4 or about 12 weeks that were pooled. Study-wide findings and caveats: Among vaccine-associated CD4 TCRs, coverage spanned spike, with dominance at 160-218 and 743-854. Baseline serostatus was positive in only 5 to 7 AZD1222 recipients.

Trimming cost V 3 bases and J 0 bases, with 8 bases left between them. The CDR3 spans 14 residues. In germline, CDR1 is MDHEN, CDR2 SYDVKM. This table comes from immunoSEQ multiplex PCR, and its TCRdb copy is limited to in-frame clones, with some not included. The repertoire includes 90,000 to 120,000 clones, approximately 88% of them detected once, and 6.6% sits in the top ten. This chain links TRBV28 with TRBJ2-5; a weak D match, TRBD2 (5 bases). Sequencing was performed on peripheral blood, taken on day 0 of AZD1222 vaccination. This clonotype originated in an adult in good health. CDR3 sequence (DNA): TGTGCCAGCAGTTTCGGCGGGTACCAAGAGACCCAGTACTTC. As protein: CASSFGGYQETQYF.